Below, 27 T cell receptor beta chains from the same sample are listed, as sequenced in a study of CD8 T cells in ankylosing spondylitis. Findings and limits, study-wide: The study identified a TCR beta motif of under ten highly homologous variants that appeared characteristic of ankylosing spondylitis blood.

The antigens for these receptors are not known. TCRdb reprocessed the 5' RACE reads with MiXCR, giving one entry per CDR3 protein. The sample consists of 200,000 to 250,000 distinct CDR3 sequences, about 16% of them appearing once. Sequencing used blood, either unsorted or a sorted T cell fraction (not recorded which). These receptors were taken from a male donor with ankylosing spondylitis.

The chain joins TRBV11-3 to TRBJ2-2; D is unresolved. Per the germline V gene, CDR1 is SGHNT and CDR2 is YENEEA. The CDR3 is 15 residues long. V was trimmed by 2 bases and J by 0 bases, leaving 7 bases between them. Here the CDR3 DNA reads TGTGCCAGCAGCTTATCCCCACCGAACACCGGGGAGCTGTTTTTT. Its translation: CASSLSPPNTGELFF.

This clonotype was recorded at least ten times. The gene calls are TRBV6-5 and TRBJ2-2; D unresolved. Trimming stripped 1 base from V and 5 bases from J, with 8 bases between. There are 14 residues in the CDR3. CDR1 is MNHEY and CDR2 is SVGAGI in the germline V gene. In nucleotides, the CDR3 is TGTGCCAGCAGTTACTTCCAGGCGACCGGGGAGCTGTTTTTT. This sequence encodes CASSYFQATGELFF.

This clonotype has just a few counts. The chain carries TRBV19 and TRBJ2-1; D is uncertain. The germline CDR1 and CDR2 sequences are LNHDA and SQIVND (reference sequence). The CDR3 has 13 amino acids. Trimming left V 2 bases short and J 9 bases short, with 11 bases between. CDR3 sequence (DNA): TGTGCCAGTAGTATATCAGAAAAGGTTGAGCAGTTCTTC. Its translation: CASSISEKVEQFF.

This chain links TRBV28 with TRBJ2-5; TRBD1 agrees at 7 bases. Germline CDR1 is MDHEN and CDR2 is SYDVKM. This CDR3 contains 12 residues. J gave up 5 bases and V 10 bases, and 7 bases lay outside the gene matches. Here the CDR3 DNA reads TGTGCCACCTCCACAGGGGCGGAGACCCAGTACTTC. Translation gives CATSTGAETQYF.

This clonotype turned up a few times. The chain couples TRBV7-2 to TRBJ2-1; 7 nucleotides agree with TRBD1. The CDR3 has 16 amino acids. Germline CDR1 reads SGHTA; CDR2 reads FQGNSA. V trimming: 0 bases; J trimming: 6 bases; junction bases outside the gene matches: 8. The DNA of the CDR3 is TGTGCCAGCAGCTTAGCGTTGGCAGGGGGACCCAATGAGCAGTTCTTC. Protein sequence: CASSLALAGGPNEQFF.

This clonotype has just a few counts. The chain's CDR3 is CSPLQGAEAFF. The CDR3 region has the DNA TGCAGCCCCTTACAGGGTGCTGAAGCTTTCTTT. The chain recombines TRBV20-1 with TRBJ1-1; TRBD1 is a possible D gene (6 bases). This CDR3 is 11 amino acids long. Per germline, CDR1 DFQATT and CDR2 SNEGSKA (reference sequence).

This clonotype showed up just a few times. The chain combines TRBV5-1 with TRBJ2-7, with 13 bases lining up with TRBD2. The trim removed 3 bases at V and 4 bases at J, leaving 4 bases unmatched. Germline CDR1 is SGHRS and CDR2 is YFSETQ. CDR3 size: 15 residues. CDR3 sequence reads: CASSSSTSGGYEQYF. CDR3 in DNA: TGCGCCAGCAGCTCGTCGACTAGCGGGGGGTACGAGCAGTACTTC.

The genes are TRBV6-6 and TRBJ2-1, with D perhaps TRBD1 or TRBD2 (5 bases each). This CDR3 contains 12 residues. Germline V gene data show CDR1 as MNHNY and CDR2 as SVGAGI (reference sequence). Trimming took off 5 bases at V and 8 bases at J, with 10 bases between the two ends. CDR3 DNA sequence: TGTGCCAGCAGTCAAATGGGGGATGAGCAGTTCTTC. It yields the protein CASSQMGDEQFF.

This clonotype has ten or more counts. The chain links TRBV6-4 to TRBJ1-2; 10 bases are a match to TRBD1. V trimming: 5 bases; J trimming: 6 bases; junction bases outside the gene matches: 9. Germline assignment: CDR1 MRHNA and CDR2 SNTAGT. This CDR3 is built from 15 residues. The CDR3 here is CASSQGTGEVDGYTF. CDR3 bases: TGTGCCAGCAGTCAAGGGACAGGGGAAGTGGATGGCTACACCTTC.

This rearrangement joins TRBV27 to TRBJ1-1; D is perhaps TRBD1 (5 bases). CDR1 MNHEY and CDR2 SMNVEV come from the germline V gene (reference sequence). Trimming took off 5 bases at V and 11 bases at J, with 15 bases between the two ends. The CDR3 totals 12 residues. The CDR3 loop is CASSPSGGSAFF. CDR3 DNA: TGTGCCAGCAGTCCCTCTGGGGGTTCGGCTTTCTTT.

This clonotype appeared a single time. The V gene is TRBV21-1, the J gene TRBJ2-2; no DNA check was done on the table's D call, TRBD2. TRBV21-1 represents a pseudogene. The CDR3 contains 16 residues. The CDR3 bases are TGTGCCAGCAGCAAAGTAGGGCTGAACCCCACCGGGGAGCTGTTTTTT. Translating it yields CASSKVGLNPTGELFF.

J is TRBJ2-3 and V is TRBV27; no definite D call. The germline CDR1 and CDR2 sequences are MNHEY and SMNVEV (reference sequence). The CDR3 length is 14 residues. V lost 10 bases to trimming and J lost 4 bases, with 18 bases between them. The CDR3 is CAKIRALNADTQYF. In DNA, the CDR3 is TGTGCCAAAATCCGAGCCCTGAATGCAGATACGCAGTATTTT.

This clonotype showed up just a few times. V usage is TRBV12-3 or TRBV12-4 and J usage is TRBJ1-6, with 9 bases lining up with TRBD1. This CDR3 region has 15 residues. Trimming cost V 6 bases and J 9 bases; bases outside gene matches: 9. The CDR3 loop is CASRGGQGVASPLHF. DNA of the CDR3: TGTGCCAGCAGGGGGGGACAGGGTGTTGCTTCACCCCTCCACTTT.

This clonotype was counted only a few times. The rearrangement links TRBV4-3 to TRBJ2-7; no reliable D call. CDR1 is LGHNA, CDR2 YSLEER, per germline. Trimming removed 4 bases from V and 4 bases from J, with 14 bases in between. The CDR3 length is 14 residues. This chain's CDR3 is CASSPTRTSYEQYF. The CDR3 DNA is TGCGCCAGCAGCCCGACCCGGACCTCTTACGAGCAGTACTTC.

V and J are TRBV12-3 or TRBV12-4 and TRBJ2-3, with 7 bases that match TRBD2. V was clipped by 6 bases and J by 4 bases; unmatched bases: 7. The CDR3 runs 14 residues. DNA of the CDR3: TGTGCCAGCAGGACCAGCGGGGCCTCAGATACGCAGTATTTT. This translates into CASRTSGASDTQYF.

The rearrangement joins TRBV13 to TRBJ2-7, with 7 bases aligning to TRBD2. The CDR3 consists of 16 residues. The J segment lost 0 bases and the V segment lost 2 bases, leaving 7 bases of the junction unmatched. Germline lookup yields CDR1 PRHDT and CDR2 FYEKMQ (reference sequence). The CDR3 reads CASSLRGSPHSYEQYF. The CDR3 DNA is TGTGCCAGCAGCTTACGCGGGAGTCCCCACTCCTACGAGCAGTACTTC. Full variable domain (rest looked up from reference TRBV13 and TRBJ2-7): AAGVIQSPRHLIKEKRETATLKCYPIPRHDTVYWYQQGPGQDPQFLISFYEKMQSDKGSIPDRFSAQQFSDYHSELNMSSLELGDSALYFCASSLRGSPHSYEQYFGPGTRLTVT.

The chain uses TRBV19 and TRBJ1-4, with D perhaps TRBD1 (5 bases). The CDR3 runs to 14 residues. Germline V gene sequence: CDR1 LNHDA, CDR2 SQIVND (reference sequence). Trimming took off 5 bases at V and 8 bases at J, with 15 bases between the two ends. The DNA of the CDR3 is TGTGCCAGTAGTCCCCGGGGCGGCTACGAAAAACTGTTTTTT. Encoded protein: CASSPRGGYEKLFF.

This clonotype showed up just a few times. V and J are TRBV29-1 and TRBJ2-6; D remains unclear. Deletions cut 3 bases from V and 1 base from J, with 4 bases between. CDR1 SQVTM and CDR2 ANQGSEA come from the germline V gene. The CDR3 contains 13 residues. The CDR3 region is CSVEESGANVLTF. CDR3 bases: TGCAGCGTTGAGGAATCTGGGGCCAACGTCCTGACTTTC.

This rearrangement joins TRBV9 to TRBJ2-5; D is undetermined. The germline CDR1 and CDR2 sequences are SGDLS and YYNGEE. This CDR3 comprises 13 residues. The V gene lost 0 bases and the J gene lost 1 base, with 4 bases spanning the gap. The CDR3 loop reads CASSVGGQETQYF. CDR3 sequence (DNA): TGTGCCAGCAGCGTAGGCGGCCAAGAGACCCAGTACTTC.

The sample holds a few counts of this clonotype. The chain carries TRBV24-1 and TRBJ2-1, with 8 bases fitting TRBD2. The CDR3 totals 15 residues. Trimming cost V 0 bases and J 9 bases; bases outside gene matches: 6. CDR1 and CDR2 from the germline V gene are KGHDR and SFDVKD. CDR3 coding DNA: TGTGCCACCAGTGATTTGACCGGGAGGGCTGTTGAGCAGTTCTTC. Protein product: CATSDLTGRAVEQFF.

This chain uses TRBV4-1 with TRBJ2-1, with 9 bases matching TRBD2. Germline lookup yields CDR1 MGHRA and CDR2 YSYEKL. The CDR3 is 13 amino acids. V shed 6 bases and J 7 bases; nucleotides not matched to a gene: 4. The CDR3 here is CASSGLATNEQFF. As DNA, the CDR3 is TGCGCCAGCAGTGGACTAGCGACAAATGAGCAGTTCTTC.

This clonotype was observed at least ten times. The chain recombines TRBV2 with TRBJ1-1; weak D call: TRBD1 (6 bases). The CDR3 is 12 amino acids. Germline V gene sequence: CDR1 SNHLY, CDR2 FYNNEI. Trimming cost V 4 bases and J 7 bases, with 10 bases left between them. CDR3 region: CASSGGHSEAFF. CDR3 coding DNA: TGTGCCAGCAGTGGGGGGCACAGTGAAGCTTTCTTT.

In nucleotides, the CDR3 is TGTGCTAGTGGATGGACAGGTAGGACTGAAGCTTTCTTT. Its translation: CASGWTGRTEAFF. The chain has TRBV12-5 and TRBJ1-1, with TRBD1 matching 7 bases. CDR3 size: 13 residues. The V and J ends lost 6 bases and 5 bases, in that order; junction bases with no gene match: 6. Germline loops: CDR1 LGHNT, CDR2 FRNRAP.

This chain links TRBV2 with TRBJ1-6; 7 bases map to TRBD1. The CDR3 consists of 16 residues. CDR1 SNHLY and CDR2 FYNNEI come from the germline V gene. V was clipped by 1 base and J by 7 bases; unmatched bases: 7. The CDR3 DNA reads as TGTGCCAGCAGTGAAGGGGACAGAAAATTAAATTCACCCCTCCACTTT. Translation: CASSEGDRKLNSPLHF.

The rearrangement links TRBV12-5 to TRBJ2-7; either TRBD1 or TRBD2 may fit D (6 bases each). With 3 bases removed from V and 4 bases from J, the gap between germline ends came to 28 bases. The germline gives CDR1 LGHNT, CDR2 FRNRAP. The length of the CDR3 is 19 residues. The CDR3, as DNA: TGTGCTAGTGGTTTAGGCGCATCCACTCGGGGGCGACCACGTTACGAGCAGTACTTC. Translation: CASGLGASTRGRPRYEQYF.

The CDR3 loop reads CASRLEAGGPGELFF. CDR3 in DNA: TGTGCCAGCAGGCTCGAAGCGGGAGGTCCCGGGGAGCTGTTTTTT. The rearrangement uses TRBV2 and TRBJ2-2; TRBD2 matches at 9 bases. V shed 6 bases and J 6 bases; nucleotides not matched to a gene: 8. The CDR3 extends over 15 amino acids. Germline CDR1 SNHLY, CDR2 FYNNEI.

This chain joins TRBV7-9 and TRBJ2-7; D might be TRBD1 (6 bases). The CDR3 extends over 13 amino acids. Trimming pared 5 bases from V and 3 bases from J, leaving 11 bases between. CDR1 is SEHNR and CDR2 is FQNEAQ in the germline V gene (reference sequence). CDR3 residues: CASSRGQNYEQYF. The CDR3, as DNA: TGTGCCAGCAGCAGGGGACAAAACTACGAGCAGTACTTC.